This T cell receptor (beta chain) appears in the sequencing data of a study of metastatic and nonmetastatic thyroid tumors. Study-level background: Across peripheral blood and tumor or nodule tissue samples taken from malignant and benign thyroid patients, the repertoires were compared with one another.

The V and J ends lost 6 bases and 0 bases respectively, with 8 bases between them. This CDR3 is 13 amino acids long. CDR1 is MNHNS, CDR2 SASEGT, per germline. Study-level findings and limits: Benign nodules reportedly had significantly lower TCR beta diversity than malignant thyroid tumors in blood and tumor.

Prior to thyroid surgery, none of the patients had received any treatment. Per the study methods: Built for papillary thyroid cancer, a distant-metastasis classifier drew on CDR3 differences across clinicopathological groups. MiXCR reprocessed the PCR reads for TCRdb. TCRdb assigned the V and J calls; the authors' analysis was not used. The sample lists some 7,400 clones; approximately 30% were seen once. Concerning this clone: Its antigen is undetermined.

Input material: adjacent normal tissue. The TCR sequence derives from a male donor with papillary thyroid cancer or a benign thyroid nodule (not recorded which). Some clones in this sample may be carry-over from other donors' samples. The V and J genes are TRBV6-1 and TRBJ1-1; D call uncertain. For the CDR3, the DNA is TGTGCCAGCAGGCCCGGACTGAACACTGAAGCTTTCTTT. Translating it yields CASRPGLNTEAFF.